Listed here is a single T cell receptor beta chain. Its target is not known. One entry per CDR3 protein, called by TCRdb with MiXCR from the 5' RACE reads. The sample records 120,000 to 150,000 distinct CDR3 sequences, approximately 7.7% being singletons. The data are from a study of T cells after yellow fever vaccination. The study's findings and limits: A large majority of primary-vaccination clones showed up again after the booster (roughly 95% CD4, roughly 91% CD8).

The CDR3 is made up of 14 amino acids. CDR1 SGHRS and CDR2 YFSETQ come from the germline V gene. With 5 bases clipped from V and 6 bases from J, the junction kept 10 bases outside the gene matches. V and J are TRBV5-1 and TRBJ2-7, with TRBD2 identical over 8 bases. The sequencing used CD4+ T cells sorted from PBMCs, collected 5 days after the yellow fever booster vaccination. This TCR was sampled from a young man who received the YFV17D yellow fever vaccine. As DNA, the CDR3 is TGCGCCAGCAGTGACGGGAGGGCCGGGGTCGAGCAGTACTTC. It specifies CASSDGRAGVEQYF.